The clone carrying this T cell receptor (beta chain) was observed a few times. What it recognizes is unknown. This sample was taken from a study of beta chain features in type 1 diabetes. Turning to the study itself: Age, gender and cell yields were similar between patients and healthy donors.

Study results and caveats: Moderately but significantly shorter TCRB CDR3s were found in Type 1 diabetes patients in all four CD4+ subsets. A greater similarity of naive, central memory and Treg TCRB repertoires was seen among patients than among healthy donors. Fewer insertions but more deletions were seen at VDJ junctions in type 1 diabetes patients.

Sequenced material consisted of expressed TCRB transcripts (all of the isolated RNA was reverse transcribed). The assay was immunoSEQ multiplex PCR, and TCRdb's table has in-frame clones only and misses some. The table lists approximately 250,000 clones, around 15% of them singletons. Germline CDR1 and CDR2: KGHSH and LQKENI. The CDR3 runs to 14 residues. The V end was cut by 4 bases, the J end by 2 bases, with 11 bases between. Sequenced: naive CD4+ T cells from blood. The rearrangement uses TRBV18 and TRBJ1-2, with D unclear. The sequence came from a man in his thirties or forties with type 1 diabetes. CDR3 sequence reads: CASSLDSWNYGYTF. CDR3 nucleotide sequence: TGTGCCAGCTCACTGGATTCATGGAACTATGGCTACACCTTC.